The source of this T cell receptor (beta chain) is a study of CD8 T cells in ankylosing spondylitis. Turning to this clonotype: Its specificity is not known.

Quantitative 5'-RACE with molecular barcodes produced the TCR beta libraries. TCRdb reanalysed the 5' RACE reads using MiXCR and keeps one entry per CDR3 protein. The table includes hundreds of thousands of distinct CDR3 sequences, 25% to 30% detected once. V was pared by 0 bases and J by 3 bases, with 7 bases between. This CDR3 has 14 residues. Germline CDR1 is SGHRS and CDR2 is YFSETQ. Study-level findings and limits: One TCR beta motif, made up of eight or nine highly homologous variants, appeared characteristic of ankylosing spondylitis blood. Reportedly, matched ankylosing spondylitis synovial fluid was significantly enriched for disease-linked clones.

The chain uses TRBV5-1 and TRBJ2-4; D unresolved. Sequencing input: blood, either unsorted or a sorted T cell fraction (not recorded which). The clonotype originates from a male donor with ankylosing spondylitis or in good health (not recorded which). CDR3 sequence: CASSLGASKNIQYF. The CDR3 coding sequence is TGCGCCAGCAGCTTGGGGGCCAGCAAAAACATTCAGTACTTC.